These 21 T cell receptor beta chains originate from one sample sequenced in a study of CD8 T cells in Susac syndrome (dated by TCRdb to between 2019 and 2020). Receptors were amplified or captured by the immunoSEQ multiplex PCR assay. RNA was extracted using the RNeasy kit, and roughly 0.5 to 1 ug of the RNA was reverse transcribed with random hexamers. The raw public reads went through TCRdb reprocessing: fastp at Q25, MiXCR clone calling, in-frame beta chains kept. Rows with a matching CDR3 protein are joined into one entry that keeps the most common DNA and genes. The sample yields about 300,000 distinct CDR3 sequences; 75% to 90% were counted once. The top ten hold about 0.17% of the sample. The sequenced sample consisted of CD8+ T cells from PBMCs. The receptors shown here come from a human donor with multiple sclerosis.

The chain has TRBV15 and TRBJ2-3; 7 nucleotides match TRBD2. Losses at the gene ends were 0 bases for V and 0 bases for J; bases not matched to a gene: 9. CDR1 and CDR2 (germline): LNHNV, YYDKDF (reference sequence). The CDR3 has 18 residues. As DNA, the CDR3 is TGTGCCACCAGCAGAGATCCCGCGGGGGTTACTAGCACAGATACGCAGTATTTT. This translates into CATSRDPAGVTSTDTQYF.

The CDR3 spells CASSWDPLSNYGYTF. CDR3 sequence (DNA): TGTGCCAGCAGTTGGGACCCTTTGAGTAACTATGGCTACACCTTC. This chain joins TRBV6-5 and TRBJ1-2; TRBD1 might be the D (5 bases). Germline V gene lookup returns CDR1 MNHEY and CDR2 SVGAGI. V shed 4 bases and J shed 1 base, with 13 bases lying between them. This CDR3 has 15 amino acids.

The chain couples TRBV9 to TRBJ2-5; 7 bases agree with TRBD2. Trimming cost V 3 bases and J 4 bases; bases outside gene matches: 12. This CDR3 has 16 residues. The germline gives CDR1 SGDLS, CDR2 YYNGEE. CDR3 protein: CASSGASGLDGETQYF. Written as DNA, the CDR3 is TGTGCCAGCAGCGGCGCTAGCGGTTTAGATGGAGAGACCCAGTACTTC.

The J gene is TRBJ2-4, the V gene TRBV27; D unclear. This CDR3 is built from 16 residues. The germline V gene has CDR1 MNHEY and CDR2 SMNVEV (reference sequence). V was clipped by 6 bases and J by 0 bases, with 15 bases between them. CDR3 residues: CASRAVADIAKNIQYF. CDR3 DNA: TGTGCCAGCAGGGCCGTGGCAGACATAGCCAAAAACATTCAGTACTTC.

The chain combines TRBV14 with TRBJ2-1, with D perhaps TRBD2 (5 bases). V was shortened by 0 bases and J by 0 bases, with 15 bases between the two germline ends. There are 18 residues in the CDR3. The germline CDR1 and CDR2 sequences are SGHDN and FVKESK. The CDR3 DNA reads TGTGCCAGCAGCCAAGATGGCATTGGAGGAAGCTCCTACAATGAGCAGTTCTTC. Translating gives CASSQDGIGGSSYNEQFF. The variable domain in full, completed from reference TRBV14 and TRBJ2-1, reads EAGVTQFPSHSVIEKGQTVTLRCDPISGHDNLYWYRRVMGKEIKFLLHFVKESKQDESGMPNNRFLAERTGGTYSTLKVQPAELEDSGVYFCASSQDGIGGSSYNEQFFGPGTRLTVL.

The CDR3 sequence is CASSSGGYEQFF. CDR3 nucleotides: TGTGCCAGCAGCTCCGGGGGATATGAGCAGTTCTTC. The chain couples TRBV5-4 to TRBJ2-1; D might be TRBD2 (6 bases). Between the trimmed V and J ends, which lost 3 bases and 8 bases, there was a span of 9 bases. CDR1 is SGHNT and CDR2 is YYREEE in the germline V gene (reference sequence). CDR3 length: 12 amino acids.

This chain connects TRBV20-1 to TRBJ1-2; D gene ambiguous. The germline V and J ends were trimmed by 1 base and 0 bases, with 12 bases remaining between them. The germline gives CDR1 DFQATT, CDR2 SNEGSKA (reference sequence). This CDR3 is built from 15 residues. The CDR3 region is CSARAATETNYGYTF. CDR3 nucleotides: TGCAGTGCTAGAGCCGCGACTGAGACTAACTATGGCTACACCTTC.

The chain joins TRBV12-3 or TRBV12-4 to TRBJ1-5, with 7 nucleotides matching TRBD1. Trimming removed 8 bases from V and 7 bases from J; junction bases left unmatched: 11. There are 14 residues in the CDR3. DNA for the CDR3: TGTGCCAGCCATGGGGGCCGACAGGGCCAGCCCCAGCATTTT. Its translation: CASHGGRQGQPQHF.

The CDR3 sequence is CASSLLVEGEQYF. CDR3 sequence (DNA): TGTGCCAGCAGTTTACTTGTGGAGGGGGAGCAGTACTTC. The genes are TRBV12-3 or TRBV12-4 and TRBJ2-7; D possibly corresponds to TRBD2 (6 bases). The CDR3 is 13 amino acids. Trimming took 2 bases from V and 7 from J, leaving 12 bases between them.

The CDR3, as DNA: TGTGCCTGGAGTGAGGTAGGGATTTTGGAGCAGTACTTC. Translated: CAWSEVGILEQYF. This chain joins TRBV30 and TRBJ2-7; no clear D. Germline CDR1 GTSNPN, CDR2 SVGIG (reference sequence). V was shortened by 1 base and J by 7 bases, with 14 bases between the two germline ends. The CDR3 length is 13 residues.

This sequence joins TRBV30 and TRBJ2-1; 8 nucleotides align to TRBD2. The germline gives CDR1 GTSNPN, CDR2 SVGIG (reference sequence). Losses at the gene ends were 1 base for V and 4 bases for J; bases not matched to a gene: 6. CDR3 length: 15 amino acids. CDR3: CAWSGLAGRYNEQFF. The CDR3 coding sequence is TGTGCCTGGAGTGGTTTAGCGGGGAGGTACAATGAGCAGTTCTTC.

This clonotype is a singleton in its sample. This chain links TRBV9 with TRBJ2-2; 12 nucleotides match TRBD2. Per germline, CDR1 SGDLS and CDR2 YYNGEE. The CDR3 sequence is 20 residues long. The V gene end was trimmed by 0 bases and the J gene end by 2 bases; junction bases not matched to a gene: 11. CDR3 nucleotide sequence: TGTGCCAGCAGCGTAGGTCGAGCTAGCGGGAGGGGACCCAACACCGGGGAGCTGTTTTTT. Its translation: CASSVGRASGRGPNTGELFF.

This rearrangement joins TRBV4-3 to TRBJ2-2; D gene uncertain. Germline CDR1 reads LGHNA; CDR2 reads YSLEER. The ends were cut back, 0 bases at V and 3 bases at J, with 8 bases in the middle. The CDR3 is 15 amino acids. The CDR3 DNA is TGCGCCAGCAGCCAAGATTCTGGGTACACCGGGGAGCTGTTTTTT. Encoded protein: CASSQDSGYTGELFF.

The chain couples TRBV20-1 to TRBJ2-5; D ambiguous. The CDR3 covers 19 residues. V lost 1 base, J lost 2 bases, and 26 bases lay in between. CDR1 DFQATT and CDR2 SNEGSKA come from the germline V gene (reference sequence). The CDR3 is CSARVDQVDHRKEQETQYF. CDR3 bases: TGCAGTGCTAGAGTCGACCAGGTAGATCACAGAAAGGAACAAGAGACCCAGTACTTC.

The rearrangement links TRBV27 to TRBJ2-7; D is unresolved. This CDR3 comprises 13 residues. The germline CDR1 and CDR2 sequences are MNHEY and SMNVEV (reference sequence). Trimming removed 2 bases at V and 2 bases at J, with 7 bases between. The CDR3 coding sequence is TGTGCCAGCAGTTTAAAGTCCCCCTACGAGCAGTACTTC. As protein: CASSLKSPYEQYF.

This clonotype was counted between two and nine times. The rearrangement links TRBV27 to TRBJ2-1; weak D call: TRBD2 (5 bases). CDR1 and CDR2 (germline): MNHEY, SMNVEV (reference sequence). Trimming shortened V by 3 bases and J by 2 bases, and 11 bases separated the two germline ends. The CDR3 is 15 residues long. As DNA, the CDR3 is TGTGCCAGCAGTTTGTCGGGGTCTCCCTACAATGAGCAGTTCTTC. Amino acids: CASSLSGSPYNEQFF.

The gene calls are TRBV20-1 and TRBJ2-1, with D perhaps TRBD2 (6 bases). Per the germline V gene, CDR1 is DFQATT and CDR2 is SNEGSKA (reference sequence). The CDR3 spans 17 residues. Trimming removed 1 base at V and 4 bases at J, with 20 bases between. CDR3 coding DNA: TGCAGTGCTAGAGCGGGGACCATGGCGGGGCCATACAATGAGCAGTTCTTC. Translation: CSARAGTMAGPYNEQFF.

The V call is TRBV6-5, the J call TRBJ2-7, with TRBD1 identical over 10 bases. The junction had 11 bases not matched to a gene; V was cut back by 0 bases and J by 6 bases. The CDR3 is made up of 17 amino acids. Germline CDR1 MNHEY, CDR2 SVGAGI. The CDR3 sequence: CASSYSIAGTGAVEQYF. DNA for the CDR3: TGTGCCAGCAGTTACTCGATAGCCGGGACAGGGGCGGTCGAGCAGTACTTC.

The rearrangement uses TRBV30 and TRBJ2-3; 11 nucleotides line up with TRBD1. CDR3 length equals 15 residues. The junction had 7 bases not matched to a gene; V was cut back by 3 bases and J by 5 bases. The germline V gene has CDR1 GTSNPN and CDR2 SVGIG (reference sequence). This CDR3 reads CAWRDGQGAKDTQYF. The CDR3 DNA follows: TGTGCCTGGAGAGACGGACAGGGGGCGAAAGATACGCAGTATTTT.

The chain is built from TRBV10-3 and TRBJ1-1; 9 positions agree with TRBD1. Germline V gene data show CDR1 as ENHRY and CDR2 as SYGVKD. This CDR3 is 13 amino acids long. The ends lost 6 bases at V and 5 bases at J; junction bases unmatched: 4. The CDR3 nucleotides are TGTGCCATCAGGGGACAGGGCTGGACTGAAGCTTTCTTT. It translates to CAIRGQGWTEAFF.

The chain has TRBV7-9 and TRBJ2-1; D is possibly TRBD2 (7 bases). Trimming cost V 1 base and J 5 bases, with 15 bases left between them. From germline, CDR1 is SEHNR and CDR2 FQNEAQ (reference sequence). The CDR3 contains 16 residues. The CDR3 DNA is TGTGCCAGCAGCTTAGAGGGGGGGCTAGCGGACAATGAGCAGTTCTTC. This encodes CASSLEGGLADNEQFF.